One sample yielded the 12 T cell receptor beta chains listed below, sequenced in a study of blood T cell repertoires in COVID-19. The table came from immunoSEQ multiplex PCR; TCRdb's copy has only in-frame clones and leaves some out. The sample shows 150,000 to 200,000 clones, 88% of them seen only once. Sequenced material: peripheral blood. Source of these receptors: a human donor in a cohort sampled during active COVID-19.

The chain recombines TRBV5-1 with TRBJ2-2; D perhaps matches TRBD1 (6 bases). The CDR3 has 15 residues. V lost 6 bases and J 6 bases, leaving 18 bases between the germline ends. Germline CDR1 is SGHRS and CDR2 is YFSETQ. The chain's CDR3 is CASTVTGFRSGELFF. CDR3 DNA sequence: TGCGCCAGCACCGTAACAGGGTTTCGGTCCGGGGAGCTGTTTTTT.

This clone was counted between two and nine times. The chain employs TRBV9 and TRBJ1-3; unclear D gene. V lost 3 bases, J lost 2 bases, and 9 bases lay in between. Germline V CDR1 and CDR2: SGDLS, YYNGEE. The CDR3 covers 14 residues. This CDR3 reads CASSGERAGNTIYF. The CDR3 bases are TGTGCCAGCAGCGGAGAACGAGCTGGAAACACCATATATTTT.

V is TRBV2 and J is TRBJ1-1; 8 positions agree with TRBD1. V lost 6 bases to trimming and J lost 7 bases; unmatched junction nucleotides: 7. Looked up from germline, CDR1 is SNHLY and CDR2 is FYNNEI. The CDR3 extends over 13 amino acids. CDR3 coding DNA: TGTGCCAGCAGATCGACAGGGGCGGGTGAAGCTTTCTTT. Amino acids: CASRSTGAGEAFF.

This clone was found a few times. This chain links TRBV4-1 with TRBJ2-7, with TRBD2 matching 7 bases. Germline V gene sequence: CDR1 MGHRA, CDR2 YSYEKL. CDR3 size: 19 residues. Losses at the gene ends were 5 bases for V and 3 bases for J; bases not matched to a gene: 22. CDR3 region: CASSKISGVSGSRDYEQYF. The CDR3 DNA reads TGCGCCAGCAGCAAAATCAGCGGGGTGAGTGGATCCCGAGACTACGAGCAGTACTTC.

The chain links TRBV11-2 to TRBJ1-6, with TRBD1 as a possible D gene (5 bases). The CDR3 spans 12 residues. CDR1 and CDR2 (germline): SGHAT, FQNNGV. Trimming left V 5 bases short and J 9 bases short, with 8 bases between. The CDR3 DNA reads TGTGCCAGCAGCGGAAGGGGTTCACCCCTCCACTTT. Its protein is CASSGRGSPLHF.

This rearrangement joins TRBV6-5 to TRBJ1-4; D is ambiguous. V lost 6 bases and J lost 2, with 10 bases in between. This CDR3 is built from 14 residues. Germline loops: CDR1 MNHEY, CDR2 SVGAGI. The CDR3 region is CASRQSYTNEKLFF. The DNA for the CDR3 is TGTGCCAGCAGGCAATCCTACACTAATGAAAAACTGTTTTTT.

The chain joins TRBV10-1 to TRBJ2-7; TRBD2 is a possible D gene (6 bases). Germline-derived CDR1 and CDR2 are WNHNN and SYGVQD (reference sequence). The CDR3 is made up of 16 amino acids. Trimming took 7 bases from V and 2 from J, leaving 21 bases between them. The CDR3, as DNA: TGCGCCAGCAAATATTTTTCCGGGAGAGGAGCCTACGAGCAGTACTTC. Translating gives CASKYFSGRGAYEQYF.

The DNA for the CDR3 is TGTGCCAGCAGAGACGGGACAGGGGGCAAATACGAGCAGTACTTC. Translated, it gives CASRDGTGGKYEQYF. The gene calls are TRBV27 and TRBJ2-7; 12 nucleotides align to TRBD1. The CDR3 is 15 residues long. After removal of 6 bases from V and 4 bases from J, the junction contained 7 bases not matched to a gene. Germline-derived CDR1 and CDR2 are MNHEY and SMNVEV (reference sequence).

This clone was recorded many times. Here the CDR3 DNA reads TGTGCCAGCTCACCCACTGGGCTAGCGGGGGGAACCTACGAGCAGTACTTC. This sequence encodes CASSPTGLAGGTYEQYF. V and J are TRBV18 and TRBJ2-7; 11 bases fit TRBD2. Germline V gives CDR1 KGHSH, CDR2 LQKENI. Losses at the gene ends were 3 bases for V and 2 bases for J; bases not matched to a gene: 9. The length of the CDR3 is 17 residues.

The chain employs TRBV19 and TRBJ1-5; D gene uncertain. CDR1 is LNHDA and CDR2 is SQIVND in the germline V gene (reference sequence). V gave up 3 bases and J gave up 9 bases, with 12 bases separating them. The CDR3 runs to 13 residues. CDR3 DNA sequence: TGTGCCAGTAGTATTCAGGCGCCCCTGCCCCAGCATTTT. Amino acids: CASSIQAPLPQHF.

The rearrangement uses TRBV29-1 and TRBJ2-1; 8 bases fit TRBD2. Germline CDR1 SQVTM, CDR2 ANQGSEA. This CDR3 contains 14 residues. Germline trimming cut 3 bases from V and 8 bases from J; bases unmatched to any gene: 9. The CDR3 loop reads CSVEKAGAVDEQFF. The CDR3 DNA follows: TGCAGCGTTGAGAAAGCGGGAGCGGTCGATGAGCAGTTCTTC.

The chain carries TRBV10-3 and TRBJ1-1; 7 positions match TRBD1. The ends lost 6 bases at V and 1 base at J; junction bases unmatched: 5. This CDR3 has 14 amino acids. Germline CDR1 is ENHRY and CDR2 is SYGVKD. CDR3 sequence reads: CAISGQATNTEAFF. The CDR3 DNA is TGTGCCATCAGCGGACAGGCGACGAACACTGAAGCTTTCTTT.